There are many counts of the clone carrying this TCR beta chain. The source of the sample is a study of regulatory T cells in long-lasting Graves disease. Trimming took 1 base from V and 3 from J, leaving 8 bases between them. This CDR3 is built from 14 residues. CDR1 and CDR2 from the germline V gene are KGHDR and SFDVKD. For TCR beta, libraries came from iRepertoire HTBI primers and Arm-PCR of CDR3 regions. TCRdb re-called the multiplex PCR reads through MiXCR, storing one row per CDR3 protein. The sample yields about half a million distinct CDR3 sequences, approximately 12% seen once. The time point here: newly diagnosed GD, antithyroid drugs for less than 3 months. PBMC RNA served as the TCR library source. The same data also contributed to another study, on T cells in Graves' hyperthyroidism and ophthalmopathy.

The rearrangement links TRBV24-1 to TRBJ2-5, with D perhaps assigned TRBD1 or TRBD2 (5 bases each). This specimen was peripheral blood mononuclear cells (PBMCs), taken at new diagnosis, from a patient treated with antithyroid drugs. This receptor was identified in a woman between 25 and 40 years old with Graves disease. This chain's CDR3 is CATSDFRGEETQYF. For the CDR3, the DNA is TGTGCCACCAGTGATTTTCGAGGGGAAGAGACCCAGTACTTC.